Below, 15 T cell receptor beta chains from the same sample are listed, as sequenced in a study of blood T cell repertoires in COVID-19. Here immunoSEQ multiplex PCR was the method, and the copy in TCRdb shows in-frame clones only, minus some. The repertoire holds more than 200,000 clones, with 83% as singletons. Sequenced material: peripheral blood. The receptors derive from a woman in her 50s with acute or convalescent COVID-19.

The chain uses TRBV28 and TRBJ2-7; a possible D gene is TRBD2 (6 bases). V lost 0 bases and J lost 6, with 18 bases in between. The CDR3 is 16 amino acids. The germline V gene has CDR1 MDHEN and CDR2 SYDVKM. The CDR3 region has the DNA TGTGCCAGCAGTTTATGCGCACCAGGGAGGAGCTGCGAGCAGTACTTC. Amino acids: CASSLCAPGRSCEQYF.

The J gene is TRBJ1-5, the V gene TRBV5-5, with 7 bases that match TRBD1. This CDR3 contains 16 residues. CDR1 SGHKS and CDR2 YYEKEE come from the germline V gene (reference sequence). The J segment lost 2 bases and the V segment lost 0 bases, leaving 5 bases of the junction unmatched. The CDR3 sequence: CASSLGDSRGNQPQHF. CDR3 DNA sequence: TGTGCCAGCAGCTTGGGGGACAGTCGGGGCAATCAGCCCCAGCATTTT.

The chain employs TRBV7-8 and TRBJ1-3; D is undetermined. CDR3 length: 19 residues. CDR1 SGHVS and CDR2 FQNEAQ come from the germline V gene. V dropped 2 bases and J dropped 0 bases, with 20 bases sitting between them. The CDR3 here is CASSLRTRKGGRSGNTIYF. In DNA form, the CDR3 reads TGTGCCAGCAGCTTAAGGACCCGAAAAGGAGGGCGCTCTGGAAACACCATATATTTT.

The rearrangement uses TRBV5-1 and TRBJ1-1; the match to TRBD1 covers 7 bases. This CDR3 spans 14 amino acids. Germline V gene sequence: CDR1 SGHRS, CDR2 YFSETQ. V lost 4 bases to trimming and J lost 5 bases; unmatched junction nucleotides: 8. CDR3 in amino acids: CASSQGQPGTEAFF. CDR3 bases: TGCGCCAGCAGCCAGGGACAGCCGGGGACTGAAGCTTTCTTT.

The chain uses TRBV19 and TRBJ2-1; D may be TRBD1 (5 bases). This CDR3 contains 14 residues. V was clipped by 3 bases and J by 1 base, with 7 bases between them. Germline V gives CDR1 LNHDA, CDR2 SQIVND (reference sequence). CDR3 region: CASSIRASYNEQFF. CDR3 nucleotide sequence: TGTGCCAGTAGTATCAGGGCTTCCTACAATGAGCAGTTCTTC.

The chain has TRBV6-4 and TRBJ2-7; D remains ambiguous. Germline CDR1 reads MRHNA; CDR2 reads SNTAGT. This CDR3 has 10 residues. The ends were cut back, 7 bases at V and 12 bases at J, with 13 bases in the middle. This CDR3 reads CASIRGRRYF. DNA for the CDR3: TGTGCCAGCATACGAGGAAGGCGGTACTTC.

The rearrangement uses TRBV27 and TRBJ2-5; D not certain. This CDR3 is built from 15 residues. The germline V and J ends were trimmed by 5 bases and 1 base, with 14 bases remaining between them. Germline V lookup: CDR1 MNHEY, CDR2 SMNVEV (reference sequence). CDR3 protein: CASSKQAKFQETQYF. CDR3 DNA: TGTGCCAGCAGTAAGCAGGCGAAGTTCCAAGAGACCCAGTACTTC.

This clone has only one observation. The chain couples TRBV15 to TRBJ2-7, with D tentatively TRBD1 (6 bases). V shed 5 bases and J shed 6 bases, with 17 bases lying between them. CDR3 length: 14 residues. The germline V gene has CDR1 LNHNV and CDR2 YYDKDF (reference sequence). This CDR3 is CATSYHRDPSEQYF. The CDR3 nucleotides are TGTGCCACCAGCTACCACAGGGACCCCAGCGAGCAGTACTTC.

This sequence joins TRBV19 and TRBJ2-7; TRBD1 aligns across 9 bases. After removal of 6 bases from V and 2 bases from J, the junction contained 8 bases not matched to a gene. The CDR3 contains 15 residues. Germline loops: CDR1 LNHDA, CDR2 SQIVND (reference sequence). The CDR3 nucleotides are TGTGCCAGTAGCGAACCGGGACAGGGCACCTACGAGCAGTACTTC. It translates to CASSEPGQGTYEQYF.

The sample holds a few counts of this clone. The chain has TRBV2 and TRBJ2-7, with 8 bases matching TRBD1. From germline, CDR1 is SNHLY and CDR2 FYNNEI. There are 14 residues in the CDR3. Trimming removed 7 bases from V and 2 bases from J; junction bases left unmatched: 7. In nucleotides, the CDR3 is TGTGCCAGCACTCGGGAGACAGGGGCCTACGAGCAGTACTTC. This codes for CASTRETGAYEQYF.

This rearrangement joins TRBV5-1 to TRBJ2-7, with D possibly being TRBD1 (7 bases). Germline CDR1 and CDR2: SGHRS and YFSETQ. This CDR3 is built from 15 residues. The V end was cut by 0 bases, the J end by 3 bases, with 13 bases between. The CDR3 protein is CASSLGRGTVYEQYF. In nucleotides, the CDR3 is TGCGCCAGCAGCTTGGGGAGGGGGACAGTCTACGAGCAGTACTTC.

CDR3 sequence (DNA): TGTGCCAGCAGCCCAACGTCCGGGTTCGGAGGGGCCGCCTACGAGCAGTACTTC. Translation: CASSPTSGFGGAAYEQYF. The rearrangement joins TRBV11-2 to TRBJ2-7; tentative D call: TRBD2 (6 bases). The CDR3 loop spans 18 amino acids. V lost 5 bases and J 2 bases, leaving 25 bases between the germline ends. Per the germline V gene, CDR1 is SGHAT and CDR2 is FQNNGV.

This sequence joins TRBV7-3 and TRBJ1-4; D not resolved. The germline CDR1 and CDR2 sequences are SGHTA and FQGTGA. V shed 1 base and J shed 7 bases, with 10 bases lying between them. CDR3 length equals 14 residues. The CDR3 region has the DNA TGTGCCAGCAGCTTAAGGATGGAGAGTGAAAAACTGTTTTTT. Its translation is CASSLRMESEKLFF.

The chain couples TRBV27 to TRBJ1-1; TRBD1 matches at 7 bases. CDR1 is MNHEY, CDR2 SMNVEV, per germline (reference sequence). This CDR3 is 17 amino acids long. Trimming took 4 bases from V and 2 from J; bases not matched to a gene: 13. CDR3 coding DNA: TGTGCCAGCAGTTCCGGGAGAACAGGGGCCACCAACACTGAAGCTTTCTTT. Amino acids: CASSSGRTGATNTEAFF.

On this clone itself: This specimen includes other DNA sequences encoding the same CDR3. The CDR3 region has the DNA TGCGCCAGCAGCTTGGCTAGCGGGGGGGAGACCCAGTACTTC. It specifies CASSLASGGETQYF. This sequence joins TRBV5-1 and TRBJ2-5; 11 bases match TRBD2. V was pared by 0 bases and J by 5 bases, with 0 bases of the junction left unmatched. The length of the CDR3 is 14 residues. Germline V gene lookup returns CDR1 SGHRS and CDR2 YFSETQ.